One sample yielded the 32 T cell receptor beta chains listed below, sequenced in a study of T cell responses to AZD1222 COVID-19 vaccine. Clones were sequenced by immunoSEQ multiplex PCR, and TCRdb holds only the in-frame ones, with some missing. The table lists about 120,000 clones, around 87% of them singletons. Source: peripheral blood, taken 28 days after the second AZD1222 dose. The receptors were gathered from an adult who received the AZD1222 COVID-19 vaccine.

V is TRBV5-1 and J is TRBJ1-1; 7 bases match TRBD1. Germline CDR1 SGHRS, CDR2 YFSETQ. V lost 1 base, J lost 7 bases, and 10 bases stayed unmatched. The CDR3 contains 15 residues. CDR3 bases: TGCGCCAGCAGCTTGTCCCCAGGGGGATTCGATGAAGCTTTCTTT. This encodes CASSLSPGGFDEAFF. The full variable domain, with the rest looked up from reference TRBV5-1 and TRBJ1-1, is KAGVTQTPRYLIKTRGQQVTLSCSPISGHRSVSWYQQTPGQGLQFLFEYFSETQRNKGNFPGRFSGRQFSNSRSEMNVSTLELGDSALYLCASSLSPGGFDEAFFGQGTRLTVV.

The chain has TRBV9 and TRBJ2-5, with TRBD2 identical over 7 bases. The ends lost 4 bases at V and 5 bases at J; junction bases unmatched: 17. There are 17 residues in the CDR3. The germline V gene encodes CDR1 SGDLS and CDR2 YYNGEE. The CDR3: CASSTPLRRGVQETQYF. The DNA of the CDR3 is TGTGCCAGCAGCACCCCCCTCCGCCGGGGGGTCCAGGAGACCCAGTACTTC.

The V gene is TRBV7-3, the J gene TRBJ1-5; D is possibly TRBD1 (5 bases). CDR1 is SGHTA, CDR2 FQGTGA, per germline. Trimming removed 5 bases from V and 4 bases from J, with 21 bases in between. The CDR3 contains 17 residues. The DNA of the CDR3 is TGTGCCAGCAGCCCCCAGGGAATTGGGCTGGGGAATCAGCCCCAGCATTTT. Its protein is CASSPQGIGLGNQPQHF.

V and J are TRBV7-8 and TRBJ2-2; TRBD1 matches 10 bases. The CDR3 sequence is 15 residues long. Germline V gene data show CDR1 as SGHVS and CDR2 as FQNEAQ. V lost 1 base to trimming and J lost 7 bases; unmatched junction nucleotides: 3. The CDR3 sequence is CASSLVGQGDGELFF. CDR3 in DNA: TGTGCCAGCAGCTTAGTAGGACAGGGGGACGGGGAGCTGTTTTTT.

This chain connects TRBV5-1 to TRBJ1-4, with 7 nucleotides matching TRBD1. V trimming: 1 base; J trimming: 1 base; junction bases outside the gene matches: 1. The CDR3 consists of 15 residues. Germline V gene data show CDR1 as SGHRS and CDR2 as YFSETQ. CDR3 nucleotide sequence: TGCGCCAGCAGCTTGACAGGGGTAACTAATGAAAAACTGTTTTTT. This codes for CASSLTGVTNEKLFF.

The chain is built from TRBV19 and TRBJ1-6; D perhaps matches TRBD1 (5 bases). Trimming took off 3 bases at V and 9 bases at J, with 21 bases between the two ends. CDR3 length: 17 residues. Germline V gene sequence: CDR1 LNHDA, CDR2 SQIVND (reference sequence). The CDR3 DNA sequence: TGTGCCAGTAGTATCAGTAGCAGAGCAGGGTTTGGTTCACCCCTCCACTTT. Translated, it gives CASSISSRAGFGSPLHF. The variable domain in full, completed from reference TRBV19 and TRBJ1-6, reads DGGITQSPKYLFRKEGQNVTLSCEQNLNHDAMYWYRQDPGQGLRLIYYSQIVNDFQKGDIAEGYSVSREKKESFPLTVTSAQKNPTAFYLCASSISSRAGFGSPLHFGNGTRLTVT.

The V and J genes are TRBV5-6 and TRBJ1-2; weak D call: TRBD1 (5 bases). The CDR3 is made up of 15 amino acids. The germline V gene has CDR1 SGHDT and CDR2 YYEEEE. Trimming stripped 4 bases from V and 8 bases from J, with 21 bases between. The chain's CDR3 is CASSLPGEGGSGYTF. DNA of the CDR3: TGTGCCAGCAGCCTCCCGGGGGAGGGAGGCTCCGGCTACACCTTC.

The chain employs TRBV7-2 and TRBJ2-7; D unclear. The V end was cut by 2 bases, the J end by 0 bases, with 8 bases between. Germline CDR1 SGHTA, CDR2 FQGNSA. There are 14 residues in the CDR3. CDR3 sequence: CASSLRSNSYEQYF. The CDR3 DNA follows: TGTGCCAGCAGCTTACGTTCCAACTCCTACGAGCAGTACTTC.

The chain links TRBV7-3 to TRBJ2-5, with a weak D call TRBD1 (5 bases). The V and J ends lost 4 bases and 5 bases respectively, with 8 bases between them. Germline V lookup: CDR1 SGHTA, CDR2 FQGTGA. This CDR3 region has 12 residues. CDR3 nucleotide sequence: TGTGCCAGCAGCTACCCAGGGGAGACCCAGTACTTC. This codes for CASSYPGETQYF.

The genes are TRBV11-3 and TRBJ1-1, with no clear D. This CDR3 comprises 13 residues. Germline V gene sequence: CDR1 SGHNT, CDR2 YENEEA. Trimming took 4 bases from V and 7 from J, leaving 13 bases between them. The CDR3 DNA reads TGTGCCAGCAGCTCCCAGGCTAACGGTGAAGCTTTCTTT. Protein: CASSSQANGEAFF.

J is TRBJ2-5 and V is TRBV6-2 or TRBV6-3; tentatively, D is TRBD2 (5 bases). This CDR3 is built from 13 residues. Germline CDR1 and CDR2: MNHEY and SVGEGT. Trimming removed 4 bases from V and 5 bases from J, with 11 bases in between. In DNA, the CDR3 is TGTGCCAGCAGTTTCTTCGAGCGGGAGACCCAGTACTTC. Translated: CASSFFERETQYF.

The V and J genes are TRBV10-3 and TRBJ2-5, with 10 bases that match TRBD2. V dropped 0 bases and J dropped 5; count of bases not matched to a gene: 6. CDR1 ENHRY and CDR2 SYGVKD come from the germline V gene. The CDR3 spans 16 residues. The CDR3 sequence is CAISESRTSGGETQYF. CDR3 sequence (DNA): TGTGCCATCAGTGAGTCGCGGACTAGCGGCGGCGAGACCCAGTACTTC.

The chain joins TRBV11-2 to TRBJ2-2; D remains ambiguous. Germline V gene lookup returns CDR1 SGHAT and CDR2 FQNNGV. The ends were cut back, 0 bases at V and 5 bases at J, with 7 bases in the middle. The length of the CDR3 is 14 residues. CDR3 in amino acids: CASSLDWGTGELFF. The DNA of the CDR3 is TGTGCCAGCAGCTTAGATTGGGGAACCGGGGAGCTGTTTTTT. Filled out from reference TRBV11-2 and TRBJ2-2, the complete variable domain reads EAGVAQSPRYKIIEKRQSVAFWCNPISGHATLYWYQQILGQGPKLLIQFQNNGVVDDSQLPKDRFSAERLKGVDSTLKIQPAKLEDSAVYLCASSLDWGTGELFFGEGSRLTVL.

The chain carries TRBV20-1 and TRBJ1-5; TRBD1 might be the D (5 bases). CDR1 and CDR2 (germline): DFQATT, SNEGSKA (reference sequence). Trimming cost V 3 bases and J 7 bases, with 19 bases left between them. The CDR3 contains 15 residues. CDR3 sequence: CSASSFTGYGQPQHF. The CDR3 DNA reads TGCAGTGCTAGTTCCTTTACAGGATATGGCCAGCCCCAGCATTTT.

Here the CDR3 DNA reads TGTGCCAGCAGCCCGGACAGGGGAATAGGCGAGCAGTACTTC. This translates into CASSPDRGIGEQYF. The genes are TRBV11-2 and TRBJ2-7, with 9 bases identical to TRBD1. Trimming cost V 5 bases and J 6 bases; bases outside gene matches: 8. The CDR3 contains 14 residues. Germline V gene sequence: CDR1 SGHAT, CDR2 FQNNGV.

The chain combines TRBV28 with TRBJ2-5; D is uncertain. This CDR3 has 14 residues. V was shortened by 4 bases and J by 4 bases, with 13 bases between the two germline ends. Per germline, CDR1 MDHEN and CDR2 SYDVKM. In DNA, the CDR3 is TGTGCCAGCAGTTCATCTCTCCCAACAGAGACCCAGTACTTC. This encodes CASSSSLPTETQYF.

The gene calls are TRBV19 and TRBJ1-1; D uncertain. The CDR3 runs 12 residues. CDR1 and CDR2 (germline): LNHDA, SQIVND (reference sequence). The V end lost 1 base, the J end lost 7 bases, and 7 bases lay between the germline ends. The CDR3 DNA follows: TGTGCCAGTAGTATAGGTGACAATGAAGCTTTCTTT. As protein: CASSIGDNEAFF. Complete variable domain (other parts from reference TRBV19 and TRBJ1-1): DGGITQSPKYLFRKEGQNVTLSCEQNLNHDAMYWYRQDPGQGLRLIYYSQIVNDFQKGDIAEGYSVSREKKESFPLTVTSAQKNPTAFYLCASSIGDNEAFFGQGTRLTVV.

The chain combines TRBV5-3 with TRBJ1-5; D is perhaps TRBD1 (5 bases). TRBV5-3 qualifies as an ORF whose function is uncertain. V was clipped by 6 bases and J by 7 bases, with 11 bases between them. The CDR3 is 12 amino acids. The CDR3 loop reads CARTRGGQPQHF. CDR3 DNA sequence: TGTGCCAGAACCCGGGGCGGCCAGCCCCAGCATTTT.

This clone was observed a single time. Written as DNA, the CDR3 is TGTGCCAGCAGCTTAGGTGGGGGATCCTACGGCTACACCTTC. It specifies CASSLGGGSYGYTF. The V call is TRBV11-1, the J call TRBJ1-2; D is possibly TRBD1 (5 bases). The CDR3 runs 14 residues. Germline CDR1 is SGHAT and CDR2 is FQDESV (reference sequence). Trimming took 1 base from V and 8 from J, leaving 14 bases between them. Full variable domain (outside the CDR3, taken from reference TRBV11-1 and TRBJ1-2): EAEVAQSPRYKITEKSQAVAFWCDPISGHATLYWYRQILGQGPELLVQFQDESVVDDSQLPKDRFSAERLKGVDSTLKIQPAELGDSAMYLCASSLGGGSYGYTFGSGTRLTVV.

The chain combines TRBV19 with TRBJ1-5; D gene ambiguous. Germline CDR1 and CDR2: LNHDA and SQIVND (reference sequence). This CDR3 contains 13 residues. V was shortened by 4 bases and J by 4 bases, with 8 bases between the two germline ends. The CDR3, as DNA: TGTGCCAGTAGTACCCGGATGAATCAGCCCCAGCATTTT. As protein: CASSTRMNQPQHF.

This clone was recorded once. The chain combines TRBV5-1 with TRBJ2-7; D assignment may be TRBD1 or TRBD2 (5 bases each). Germline CDR1 reads SGHRS; CDR2 reads YFSETQ. Trimming took 4 bases from V and 4 from J, leaving 15 bases between them. The CDR3 contains 14 residues. CDR3 sequence: CASSPGTEVYEQYF. As DNA, the CDR3 is TGCGCCAGCAGCCCCGGGACGGAGGTATACGAGCAGTACTTC.

In this sample, this clone turned up a few times. The gene calls are TRBV13 and TRBJ1-2; D unresolved. Germline V gene data show CDR1 as PRHDT and CDR2 as FYEKMQ (reference sequence). V was trimmed by 1 base and J by 5 bases, leaving 8 bases between them. This CDR3 is built from 13 residues. For the CDR3, the DNA is TGTGCCAGCAGCTTAGTTGTGACGTATGGCTACACCTTC. Translating it yields CASSLVVTYGYTF.

V is TRBV18 and J is TRBJ2-5; D unresolved. Germline V lookup: CDR1 KGHSH, CDR2 LQKENI. The V gene lost 6 bases and the J gene lost 3 bases, with 17 bases spanning the gap. CDR3 length: 15 residues. CDR3 in DNA: TGTGCCAGCTCCCCCACGTCAGTCAGTGAAGAGACCCAGTACTTC. It is translated as CASSPTSVSEETQYF.

This clone was recorded only once. Written as DNA, the CDR3 is TGTGCCAGCAGCTTTGGGACAGCCAAAAACATTCAGTACTTC. It encodes CASSFGTAKNIQYF. The rearrangement uses TRBV13 and TRBJ2-4, with D perhaps TRBD1 or TRBD2 (5 bases each). Germline V gene lookup returns CDR1 PRHDT and CDR2 FYEKMQ (reference sequence). V lost 3 bases, J lost 0 bases, and 6 bases lay in between. This CDR3 spans 14 amino acids.

V and J are TRBV5-6 and TRBJ1-4, with a possible D match to TRBD1 (6 bases). The CDR3 runs 15 residues. V was cut by 0 bases and J by 7 bases, with 13 bases left in between. The germline CDR1 and CDR2 sequences are SGHDT and YYEEEE. Here the CDR3 reads CASSLEATRGEKLFF. The CDR3 DNA is TGTGCCAGCAGCTTGGAAGCCACCAGGGGTGAAAAACTGTTTTTT.

The J gene is TRBJ2-7, the V gene TRBV28; D possibly corresponds to TRBD1 (6 bases). The ends were cut back, 4 bases at V and 4 bases at J, with 14 bases in the middle. CDR1 and CDR2 from the germline V gene are MDHEN and SYDVKM. The CDR3 extends over 14 amino acids. The CDR3 reads CASSSSGTPYEQYF. As DNA, the CDR3 is TGTGCCAGCAGTTCATCCGGGACACCTTACGAGCAGTACTTC.

This clone has only a few counts. The chain links TRBV5-8 to TRBJ1-3; D possibly corresponds to TRBD1 (5 bases). This CDR3 region has 13 residues. Germline V CDR1 and CDR2: SGHTS, YDEGEE. Trimming shortened V by 0 bases and J by 9 bases, and 10 bases separated the two germline ends. The CDR3 sequence: CASSLAGSFTIYF. The CDR3 bases are TGTGCCAGCAGCTTGGCAGGGTCCTTCACCATATATTTT.

A few counts support this clone. This chain joins TRBV3-1 (or the pseudogene TRBV3-2) and TRBJ2-7; 8 bases line up with TRBD1. The V gene end was trimmed by 3 bases and the J gene end by 2 bases; junction bases not matched to a gene: 9. The CDR3 has 16 amino acids. Per the germline V gene, CDR1 is LGHDT and CDR2 is YNNKEL (reference sequence). The CDR3 DNA follows: TGTGCCAGCAGCCAGGGGCCGGACAGGGCGGCCTACGAGCAGTACTTC. Translating gives CASSQGPDRAAYEQYF.

The chain joins TRBV28 to TRBJ1-2, with D perhaps matching TRBD1 (5 bases). Germline assignment: CDR1 MDHEN and CDR2 SYDVKM. V lost 1 base, J lost 8 bases, and 11 bases lay in between. The CDR3 has 13 amino acids. The CDR3 reads CASSLSGIGGYTF. The CDR3 DNA sequence: TGTGCCAGCAGTTTATCAGGGATTGGGGGCTACACCTTC.

V usage is TRBV7-2 and J usage is TRBJ1-3; D gene ambiguous. Trimming left V 3 bases short and J 0 bases short, with 6 bases between. This CDR3 region has 14 residues. The germline V gene has CDR1 SGHTA and CDR2 FQGNSA. CDR3 in amino acids: CASSFSLSGNTIYF. CDR3 in DNA: TGTGCCAGCAGCTTCAGCCTCTCTGGAAACACCATATATTTT.

The chain has TRBV9 and TRBJ1-3, with a tentative D call TRBD1 (5 bases). Germline V gene lookup returns CDR1 SGDLS and CDR2 YYNGEE. Trimming pared 5 bases from V and 8 bases from J, leaving 17 bases between. The CDR3 extends over 14 amino acids. The CDR3 loop reads CASRGEGLGDTIYF. CDR3 nucleotides: TGTGCCAGCAGGGGAGAGGGACTTGGGGACACCATATATTTT.

This chain's CDR3 is CASSLDSGESGYTF. In DNA, the CDR3 is TGTGCCAGCAGCTTAGACTCAGGGGAGTCTGGCTACACCTTC. The chain carries TRBV7-9 and TRBJ1-2, with D perhaps TRBD1 (6 bases). Trimming pared 1 base from V and 7 bases from J, leaving 13 bases between. Germline values: CDR1 SEHNR, CDR2 FQNEAQ (reference sequence). This CDR3 has 14 amino acids.